This T cell receptor (beta chain) was identified during a study of vaccination and CD4 T cells after COVID-19. As for the study in general: The stimulating agents, overlapping spike peptides, came from SARS-CoV-2, HCoV-NL63, HCoV-OC43 and HCoV-229E.

V was pared by 6 bases and J by 2 bases, with 12 bases between. The germline V gene encodes CDR1 MGHRA and CDR2 YSYEKL. The CDR3 consists of 14 residues. CD4+ T cells that had been cultured provided DNA sequenced with the Oncomine TCR Beta short-read assay. Investigators obtained genomic DNA by extraction from cultured CD4+ T cells. TCRdb independently ran MiXCR on the PCR reads; one entry per CDR3 protein. This table holds 10,000 or so distinct CDR3 sequences, 58% found once. With regard to this clonotype: Antigen: not known.

Treatment denoted: roughly 11-day PBMC culture with coronavirus spike peptide pools or control peptides (ViraFEST assay). Input material: CD4+ T cells from blood, cultured in vitro. The receptor comes from a human donor who had recovered from COVID-19. The chain combines TRBV4-1 with TRBJ2-3; D call uncertain. The CDR3 region is CASSRPANTDTQYF. In nucleotides, the CDR3 is TGCGCCAGCAGTCGGCCAGCCAACACAGATACGCAGTATTTT.